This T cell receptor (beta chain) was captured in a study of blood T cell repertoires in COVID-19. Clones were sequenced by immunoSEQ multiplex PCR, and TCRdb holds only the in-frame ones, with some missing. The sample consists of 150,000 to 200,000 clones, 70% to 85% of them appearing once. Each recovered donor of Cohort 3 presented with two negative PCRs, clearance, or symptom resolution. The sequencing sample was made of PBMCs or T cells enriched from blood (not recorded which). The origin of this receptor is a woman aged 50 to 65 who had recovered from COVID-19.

In nucleotides, the CDR3 is TGTGCCAGCAGCGCCCAACCGACTGGCCGGGAGACCCAGTACTTC. This codes for CASSAQPTGRETQYF. The rearrangement links TRBV9 to TRBJ2-5; unclear D gene. Per germline, CDR1 SGDLS and CDR2 YYNGEE. The ends were cut back, 3 bases at V and 5 bases at J, with 17 bases in the middle. CDR3 length: 15 amino acids.